This TCR beta chain is drawn from a study of blood T cell repertoires in COVID-19. The CDR3 has 15 amino acids. Trimming shortened V by 0 bases and J by 5 bases, and 13 bases separated the two germline ends. The germline V gene encodes CDR1 LGHNA and CDR2 YSLEER. The data were produced by immunoSEQ multiplex PCR, yet TCRdb's version contains in-frame clones alone and is incomplete. The data show over 130,000 clones, 70% to 90% seen once. Sequencing was done on a sample of peripheral blood. The receptor was isolated from a man in his 70s with acute or convalescent COVID-19. The chain couples TRBV4-3 to TRBJ1-2; weak D call: TRBD1 (5 bases). CDR3 in DNA: TGCGCCAGCAGCCAAGATCTCGGGGGAAAGTATGGCTACACCTTC. As protein: CASSQDLGGKYGYTF.